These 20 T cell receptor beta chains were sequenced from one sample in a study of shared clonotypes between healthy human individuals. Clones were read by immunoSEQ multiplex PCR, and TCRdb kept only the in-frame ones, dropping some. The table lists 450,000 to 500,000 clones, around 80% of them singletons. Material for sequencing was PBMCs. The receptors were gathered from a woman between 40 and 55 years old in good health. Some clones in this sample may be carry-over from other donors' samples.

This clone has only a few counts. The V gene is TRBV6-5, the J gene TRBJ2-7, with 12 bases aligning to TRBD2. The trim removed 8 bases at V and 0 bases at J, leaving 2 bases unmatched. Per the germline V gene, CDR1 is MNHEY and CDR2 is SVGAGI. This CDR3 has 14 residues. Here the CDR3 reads CASGLAGTSYEQYF. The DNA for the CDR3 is TGTGCCAGCGGACTAGCGGGAACCTCCTACGAGCAGTACTTC.

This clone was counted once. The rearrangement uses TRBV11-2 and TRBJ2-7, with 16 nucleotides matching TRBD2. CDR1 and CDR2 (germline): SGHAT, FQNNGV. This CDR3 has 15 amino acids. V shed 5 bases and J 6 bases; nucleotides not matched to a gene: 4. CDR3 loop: CASSPGTSGRAEQYF. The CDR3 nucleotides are TGTGCCAGCAGCCCCGGGACTAGCGGGAGGGCCGAGCAGTACTTC.

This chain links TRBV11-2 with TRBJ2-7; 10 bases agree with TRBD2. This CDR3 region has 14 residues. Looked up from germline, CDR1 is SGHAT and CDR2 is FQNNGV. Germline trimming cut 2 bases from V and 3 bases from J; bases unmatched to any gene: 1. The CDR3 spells CASSLQRGGYEQYF. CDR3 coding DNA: TGTGCCAGCAGCTTACAGCGGGGGGGCTACGAGCAGTACTTC. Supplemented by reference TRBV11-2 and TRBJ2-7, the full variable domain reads EAGVAQSPRYKIIEKRQSVAFWCNPISGHATLYWYQQILGQGPKLLIQFQNNGVVDDSQLPKDRFSAERLKGVDSTLKIQPAKLEDSAVYLCASSLQRGGYEQYFGPGTRLTVT.

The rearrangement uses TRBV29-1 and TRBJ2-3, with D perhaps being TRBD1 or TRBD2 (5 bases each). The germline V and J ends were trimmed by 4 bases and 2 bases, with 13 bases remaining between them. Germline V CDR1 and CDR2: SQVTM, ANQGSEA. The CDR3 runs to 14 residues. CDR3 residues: CSVASTAVTDTQYF. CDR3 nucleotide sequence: TGCAGCGTTGCGTCGACAGCGGTCACAGATACGCAGTATTTT.

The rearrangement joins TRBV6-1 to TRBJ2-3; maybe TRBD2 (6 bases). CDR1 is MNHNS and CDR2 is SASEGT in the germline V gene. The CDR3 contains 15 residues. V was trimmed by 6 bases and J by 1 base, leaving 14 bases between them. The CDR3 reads CASSGMGGGTDTQYF. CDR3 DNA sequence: TGTGCCAGCAGCGGAATGGGCGGGGGCACAGATACGCAGTATTTT.

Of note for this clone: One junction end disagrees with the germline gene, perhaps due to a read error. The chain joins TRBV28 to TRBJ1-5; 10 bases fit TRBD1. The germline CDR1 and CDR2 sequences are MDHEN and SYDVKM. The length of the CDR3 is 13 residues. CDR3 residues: CASRTGGNQPQHF. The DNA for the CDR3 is TGTGCCAGCAGGACAGGGGGCAACCAGCCCCAGCATTTT.

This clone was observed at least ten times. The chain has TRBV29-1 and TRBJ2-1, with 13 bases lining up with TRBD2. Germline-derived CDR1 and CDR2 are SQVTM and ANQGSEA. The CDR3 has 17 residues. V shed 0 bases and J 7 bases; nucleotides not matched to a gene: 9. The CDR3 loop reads CSVEDGGLAGISNEQFF. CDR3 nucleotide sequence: TGCAGCGTTGAAGATGGGGGACTAGCGGGAATCTCTAATGAGCAGTTCTTC.

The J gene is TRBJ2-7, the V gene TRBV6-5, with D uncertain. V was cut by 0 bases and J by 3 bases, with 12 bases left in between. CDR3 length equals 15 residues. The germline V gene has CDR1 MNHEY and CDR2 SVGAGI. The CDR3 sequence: CASSYSKVRRYEQYF. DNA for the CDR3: TGTGCCAGCAGTTACTCGAAGGTCAGGCGCTACGAGCAGTACTTC.

The CDR3 sequence is CSAREGYGYTF. CDR3 nucleotide sequence: TGCAGTGCTAGAGAAGGGTATGGCTACACCTTC. The chain couples TRBV20-1 to TRBJ1-2; D gene ambiguous. The CDR3 runs 11 residues. Trimming removed 0 bases at V and 5 bases at J, with 4 bases between. Germline-derived CDR1 and CDR2 are DFQATT and SNEGSKA (reference sequence).

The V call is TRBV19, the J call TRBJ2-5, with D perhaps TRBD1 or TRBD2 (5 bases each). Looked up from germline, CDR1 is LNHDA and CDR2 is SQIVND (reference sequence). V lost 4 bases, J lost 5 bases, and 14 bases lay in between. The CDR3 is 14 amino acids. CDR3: CASSSRDRRETQYF. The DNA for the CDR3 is TGTGCCAGTAGTAGCCGGGACCGCCGGGAGACCCAGTACTTC. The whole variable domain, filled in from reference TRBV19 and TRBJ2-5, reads DGGITQSPKYLFRKEGQNVTLSCEQNLNHDAMYWYRQDPGQGLRLIYYSQIVNDFQKGDIAEGYSVSREKKESFPLTVTSAQKNPTAFYLCASSSRDRRETQYFGPGTRLLVL.

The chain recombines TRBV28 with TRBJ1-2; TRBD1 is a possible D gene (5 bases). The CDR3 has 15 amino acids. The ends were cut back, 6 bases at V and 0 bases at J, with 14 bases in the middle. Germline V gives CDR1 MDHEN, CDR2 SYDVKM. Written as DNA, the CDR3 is TGTGCCAGCAGCCCCCCGGGGGGGGCTAACTATGGCTACACCTTC. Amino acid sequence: CASSPPGGANYGYTF.

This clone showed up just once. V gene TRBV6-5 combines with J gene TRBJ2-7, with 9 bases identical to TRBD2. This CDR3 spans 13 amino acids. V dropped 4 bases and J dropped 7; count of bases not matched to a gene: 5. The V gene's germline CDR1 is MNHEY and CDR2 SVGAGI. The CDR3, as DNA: TGTGCCAGCAGTTTCACCCTAGCGGGGGAGCAGTACTTC. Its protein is CASSFTLAGEQYF.

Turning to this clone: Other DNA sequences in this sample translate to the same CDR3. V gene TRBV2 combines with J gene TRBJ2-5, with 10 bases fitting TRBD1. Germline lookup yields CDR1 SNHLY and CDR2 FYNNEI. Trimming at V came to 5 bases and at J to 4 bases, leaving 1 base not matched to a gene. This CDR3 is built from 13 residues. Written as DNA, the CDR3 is TGTGCCAGCAGTCGGGACAGGGGAGAGACCCAGTACTTC. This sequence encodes CASSRDRGETQYF.

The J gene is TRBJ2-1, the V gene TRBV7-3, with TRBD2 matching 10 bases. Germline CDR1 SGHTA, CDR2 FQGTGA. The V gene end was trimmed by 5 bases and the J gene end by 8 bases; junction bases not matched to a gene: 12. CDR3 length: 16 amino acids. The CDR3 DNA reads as TGTGCCAGCAGCCAGTTCCCGGGACTAGCGACCGATGAGCAGTTCTTC. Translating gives CASSQFPGLATDEQFF.

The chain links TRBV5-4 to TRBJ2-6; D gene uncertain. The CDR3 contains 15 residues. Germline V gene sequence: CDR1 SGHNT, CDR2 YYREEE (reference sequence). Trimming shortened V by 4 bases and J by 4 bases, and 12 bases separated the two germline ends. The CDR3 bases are TGTGCCAGCAGCGTCCGAACACCAGGGGCCAACGTCCTGACTTTC. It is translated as CASSVRTPGANVLTF.

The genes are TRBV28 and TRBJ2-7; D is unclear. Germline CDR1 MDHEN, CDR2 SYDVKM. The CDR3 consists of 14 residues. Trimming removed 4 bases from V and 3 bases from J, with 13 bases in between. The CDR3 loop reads CASSWEQRFYEQYF. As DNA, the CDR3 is TGTGCCAGCAGTTGGGAACAGCGATTCTACGAGCAGTACTTC.

In DNA form, the CDR3 reads TGTGCCAGCAGCACGATCGTCGGGAACTCCTACGAGCAGTACTTC. As protein: CASSTIVGNSYEQYF. The V gene is TRBV5-5, the J gene TRBJ2-7; possible D gene TRBD2, 5 bases. Between the trimmed V and J ends, which lost 4 bases and 0 bases, there was a span of 14 bases. Germline loops: CDR1 SGHKS, CDR2 YYEKEE (reference sequence). There are 15 residues in the CDR3.

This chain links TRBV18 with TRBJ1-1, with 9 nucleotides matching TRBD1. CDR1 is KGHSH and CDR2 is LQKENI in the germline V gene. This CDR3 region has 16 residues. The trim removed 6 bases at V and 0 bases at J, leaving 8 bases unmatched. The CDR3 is CASSLGQGLMNTEAFF. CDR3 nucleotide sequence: TGTGCCAGCTCCCTTGGACAGGGGCTAATGAACACTGAAGCTTTCTTT.

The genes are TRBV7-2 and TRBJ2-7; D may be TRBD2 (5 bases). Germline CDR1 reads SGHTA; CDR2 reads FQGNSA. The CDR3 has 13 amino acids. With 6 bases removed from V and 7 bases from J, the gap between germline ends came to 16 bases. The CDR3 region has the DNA TGTGCCAGCAGTCAAGGAGGCCCCCGAGAGCAGTACTTC. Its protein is CASSQGGPREQYF.

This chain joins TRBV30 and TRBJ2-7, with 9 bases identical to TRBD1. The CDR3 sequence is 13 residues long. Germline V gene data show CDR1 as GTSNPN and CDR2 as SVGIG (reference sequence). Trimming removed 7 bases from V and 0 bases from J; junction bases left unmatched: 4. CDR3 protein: CALGQGSSYEQYF. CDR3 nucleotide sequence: TGTGCCTTAGGACAGGGGAGCTCCTACGAGCAGTACTTC. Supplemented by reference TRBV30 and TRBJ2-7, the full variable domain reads SQTIHQWPATLVQPVGSPLSLECTVEGTSNPNLYWYRQAAGRGLQLLFYSVGIGQISSEVPQNLSASRPQDRQFILSSKKLLLSDSGFYLCALGQGSSYEQYFGPGTRLTVT.